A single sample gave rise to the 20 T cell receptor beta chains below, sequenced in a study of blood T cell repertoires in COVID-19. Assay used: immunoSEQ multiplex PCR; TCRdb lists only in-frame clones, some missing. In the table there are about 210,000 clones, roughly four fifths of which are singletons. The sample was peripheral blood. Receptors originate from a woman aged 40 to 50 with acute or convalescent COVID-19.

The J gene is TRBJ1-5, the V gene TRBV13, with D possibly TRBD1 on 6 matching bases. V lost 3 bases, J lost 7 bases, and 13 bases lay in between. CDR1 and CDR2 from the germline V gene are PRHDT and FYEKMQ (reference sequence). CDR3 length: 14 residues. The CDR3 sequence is CASSFRGDGQPQHF. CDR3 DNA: TGTGCCAGCAGCTTCAGGGGCGATGGACAGCCCCAGCATTTT.

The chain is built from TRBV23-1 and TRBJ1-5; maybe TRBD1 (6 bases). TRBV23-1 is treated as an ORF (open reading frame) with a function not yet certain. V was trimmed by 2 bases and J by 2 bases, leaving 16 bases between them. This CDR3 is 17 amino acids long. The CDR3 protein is CASSQIPTKGGNQPQHF. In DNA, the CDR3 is TGCGCCAGCAGTCAAATTCCAACCAAGGGGGGCAATCAGCCCCAGCATTTT.

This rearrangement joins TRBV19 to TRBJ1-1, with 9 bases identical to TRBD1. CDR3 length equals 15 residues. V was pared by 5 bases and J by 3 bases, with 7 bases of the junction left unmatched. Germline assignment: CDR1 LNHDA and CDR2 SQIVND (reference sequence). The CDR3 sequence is CASSPWTGADTEAFF. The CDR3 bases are TGTGCCAGTAGTCCCTGGACAGGGGCGGACACTGAAGCTTTCTTT.

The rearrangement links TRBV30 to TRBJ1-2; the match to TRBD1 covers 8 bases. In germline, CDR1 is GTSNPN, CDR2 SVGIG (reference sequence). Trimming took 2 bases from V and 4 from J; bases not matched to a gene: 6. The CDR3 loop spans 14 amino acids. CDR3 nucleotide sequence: TGTGCCTGGAGTCGGACAGGGAGCGGCTATGGCTACACCTTC. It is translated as CAWSRTGSGYGYTF.

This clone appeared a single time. The CDR3 DNA is TGCGCCAGCAGCAGGGACAGGGTCGGTGATTCACCCCTCCACTTT. Encoded protein: CASSRDRVGDSPLHF. This chain links TRBV5-1 with TRBJ1-6; 9 bases are shared with TRBD1. The trim removed 4 bases at V and 8 bases at J, leaving 7 bases unmatched. CDR3 length: 15 amino acids. Germline CDR1 is SGHRS and CDR2 is YFSETQ.

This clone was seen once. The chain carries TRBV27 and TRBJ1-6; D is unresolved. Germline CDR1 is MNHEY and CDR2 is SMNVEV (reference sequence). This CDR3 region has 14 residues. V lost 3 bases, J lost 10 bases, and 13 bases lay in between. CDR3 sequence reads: CASSFFGSGSPLHF. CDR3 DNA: TGTGCCAGCAGTTTTTTCGGGTCGGGATCACCCCTCCACTTT.

CDR3 residues: CSAGDIEAFF. The DNA of the CDR3 is TGCAGTGCCGGGGACATTGAAGCTTTCTTT. This chain connects TRBV20-1 to TRBJ1-1, with a possible D match to TRBD1 (6 bases). This CDR3 contains 10 residues. V lost 6 bases, J lost 7 bases, and 9 bases lay in between. Germline V CDR1 and CDR2: DFQATT, SNEGSKA (reference sequence).

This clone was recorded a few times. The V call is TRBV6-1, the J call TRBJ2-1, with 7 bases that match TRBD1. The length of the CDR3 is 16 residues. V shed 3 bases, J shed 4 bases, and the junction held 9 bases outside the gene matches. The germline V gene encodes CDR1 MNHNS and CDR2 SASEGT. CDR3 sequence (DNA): TGTGCCAGCAGTGAGCCGAGGGGGCCGAAATACAATGAGCAGTTCTTC. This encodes CASSEPRGPKYNEQFF.

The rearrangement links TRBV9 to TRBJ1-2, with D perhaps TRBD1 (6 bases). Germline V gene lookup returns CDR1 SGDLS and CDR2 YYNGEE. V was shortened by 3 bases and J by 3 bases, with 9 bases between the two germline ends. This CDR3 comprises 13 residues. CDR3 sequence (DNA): TGTGCCAGCAGCGATTGGACAGACTATGGCTACACCTTC. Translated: CASSDWTDYGYTF.

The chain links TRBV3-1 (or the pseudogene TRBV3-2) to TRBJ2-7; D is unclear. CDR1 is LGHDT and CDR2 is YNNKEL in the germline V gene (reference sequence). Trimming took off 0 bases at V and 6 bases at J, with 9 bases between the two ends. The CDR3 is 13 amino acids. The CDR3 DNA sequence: TGTGCCAGCAGCCAAGACCACATTCTCGAGCAGTACTTC. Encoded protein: CASSQDHILEQYF.

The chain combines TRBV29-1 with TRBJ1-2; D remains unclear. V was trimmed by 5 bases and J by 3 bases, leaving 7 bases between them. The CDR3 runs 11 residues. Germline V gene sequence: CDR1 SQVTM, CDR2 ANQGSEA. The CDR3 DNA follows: TGCAGCGTTAAGGAGGACTATGGCTACACCTTC. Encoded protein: CSVKEDYGYTF. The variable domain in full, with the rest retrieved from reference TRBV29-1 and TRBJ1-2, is SAVISQKPSRDICQRGTSLTIQCQVDSQVTMMFWYRQQPGQSLTLIATANQGSEATYESGFVIDKFPISRPNLTFSTLTVSNMSPEDSSIYLCSVKEDYGYTFGSGTRLTVV.

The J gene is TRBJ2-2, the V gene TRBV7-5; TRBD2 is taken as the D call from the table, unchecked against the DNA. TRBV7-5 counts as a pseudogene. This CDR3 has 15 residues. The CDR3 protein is CARSVLAGNTGELFF. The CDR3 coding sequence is TGTGCCAGAAGCGTGCTAGCGGGAAACACCGGGGAGCTGTTTTTT.

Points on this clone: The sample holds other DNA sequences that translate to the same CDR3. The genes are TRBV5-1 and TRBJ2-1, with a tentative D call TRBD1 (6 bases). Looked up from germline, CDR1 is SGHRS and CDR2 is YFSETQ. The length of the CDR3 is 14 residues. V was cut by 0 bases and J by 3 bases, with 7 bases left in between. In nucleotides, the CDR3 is TGCGCCAGCAGCTTGGGAGGGGGCTACAATGAGCAGTTCTTC. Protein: CASSLGGGYNEQFF.

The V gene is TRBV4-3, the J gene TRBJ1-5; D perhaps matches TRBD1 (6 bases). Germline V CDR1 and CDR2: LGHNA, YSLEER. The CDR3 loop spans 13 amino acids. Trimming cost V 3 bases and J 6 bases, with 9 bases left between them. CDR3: CASSQGASQPQHF. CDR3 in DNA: TGCGCCAGCAGCCAGGGGGCGAGTCAGCCCCAGCATTTT.

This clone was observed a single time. The CDR3, as DNA: TGTGCCAGCAGCCACAGCGGGAGAAACCACGAGCAGTACTTC. Translated: CASSHSGRNHEQYF. V is TRBV3-1 (or the pseudogene TRBV3-2) and J is TRBJ2-7; 8 bases line up with TRBD2. Trimming at V came to 3 bases and at J to 5 bases, leaving 6 bases not matched to a gene. CDR3 length equals 14 residues. The V gene's germline CDR1 is LGHDT and CDR2 YNNKEL (reference sequence).

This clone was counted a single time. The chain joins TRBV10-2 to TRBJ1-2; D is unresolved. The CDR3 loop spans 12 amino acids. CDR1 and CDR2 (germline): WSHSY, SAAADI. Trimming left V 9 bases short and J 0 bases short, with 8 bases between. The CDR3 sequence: CASRESNYGYTF. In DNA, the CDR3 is TGCGCCAGTAGAGAATCTAACTATGGCTACACCTTC.

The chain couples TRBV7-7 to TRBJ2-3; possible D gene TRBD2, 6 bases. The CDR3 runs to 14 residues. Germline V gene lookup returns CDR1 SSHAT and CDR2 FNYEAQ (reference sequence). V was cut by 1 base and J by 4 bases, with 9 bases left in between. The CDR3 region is CASSLDLASDTQYF. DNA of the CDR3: TGTGCCAGCAGCTTAGACCTAGCGTCAGATACGCAGTATTTT.

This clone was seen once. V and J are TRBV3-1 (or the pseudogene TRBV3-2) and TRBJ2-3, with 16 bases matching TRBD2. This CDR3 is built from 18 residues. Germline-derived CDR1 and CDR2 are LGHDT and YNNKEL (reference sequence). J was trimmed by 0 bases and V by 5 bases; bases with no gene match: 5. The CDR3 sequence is CASSSGTSGGVSTDTQYF. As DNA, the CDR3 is TGTGCCAGCAGCTCCGGGACTAGCGGGGGGGTTAGCACAGATACGCAGTATTTT.

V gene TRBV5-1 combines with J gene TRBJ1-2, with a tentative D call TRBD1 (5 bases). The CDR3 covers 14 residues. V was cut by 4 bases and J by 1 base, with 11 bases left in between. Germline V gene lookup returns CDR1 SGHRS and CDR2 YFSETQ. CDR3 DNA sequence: TGCGCCAGCAGCCCCCTCGACAGTAACTATGGCTACACCTTC. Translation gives CASSPLDSNYGYTF. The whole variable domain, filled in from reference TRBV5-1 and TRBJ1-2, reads KAGVTQTPRYLIKTRGQQVTLSCSPISGHRSVSWYQQTPGQGLQFLFEYFSETQRNKGNFPGRFSGRQFSNSRSEMNVSTLELGDSALYLCASSPLDSNYGYTFGSGTRLTVV.

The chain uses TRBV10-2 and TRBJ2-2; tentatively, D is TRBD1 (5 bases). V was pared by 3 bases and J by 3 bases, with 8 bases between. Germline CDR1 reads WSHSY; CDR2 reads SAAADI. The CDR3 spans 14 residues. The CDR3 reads CASSETGDTGELFF. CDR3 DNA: TGCGCCAGCAGTGAAACAGGTGACACCGGGGAGCTGTTTTTT.